This TCR beta chain was recovered during a study of tumor-infiltrating lymphocytes in primary liver carcinoma. Study observations and caveats: Tumor-adjacent and tumor-blood pairs shared less of their repertoires than tumor region pairs shared. Blood had a significantly lower top-250-clone fraction than tumors did (p = 0.039).

Priming with a constant-region primer yielded TCR beta cDNA from roughly 500 ng total RNA. TCR beta libraries came from three nested multiplex PCR rounds using slightly modified ARM-PCR. The two initial PCR rounds, approximately 10 cycles each, used TRBV1-TRBV30 forward and C-beta reverse primers. TCRdb reprocessed the multiplex PCR reads with MiXCR, giving one entry per CDR3 protein. The sample carries approximately 320,000 distinct CDR3 sequences, about 50% recorded once. Both blood RNA, taken from unsorted whole blood, and germline DNA were extracted. These patients lived with chronic HBV infection and had never been treated. Before surgery, 3.5 to 4 milliliters of EDTA blood were taken. From germline, CDR1 is SQVTM and CDR2 ANQGSEA. CDR3 length: 13 residues. Between the trimmed V and J ends, which lost 4 bases and 2 bases, there was a span of 11 bases. In this sample, this clonotype turned up a few times. Its antigen is still unknown.

The chain employs TRBV29-1 and TRBJ1-1; D not resolved. This clonotype was obtained from a young woman with primary liver carcinoma and hepatitis B virus infection. Sample: peripheral blood. The CDR3 region is CSVAWVGNTEAFF. CDR3 nucleotide sequence: TGCAGCGTTGCTTGGGTGGGTAACACTGAAGCTTTCTTT.